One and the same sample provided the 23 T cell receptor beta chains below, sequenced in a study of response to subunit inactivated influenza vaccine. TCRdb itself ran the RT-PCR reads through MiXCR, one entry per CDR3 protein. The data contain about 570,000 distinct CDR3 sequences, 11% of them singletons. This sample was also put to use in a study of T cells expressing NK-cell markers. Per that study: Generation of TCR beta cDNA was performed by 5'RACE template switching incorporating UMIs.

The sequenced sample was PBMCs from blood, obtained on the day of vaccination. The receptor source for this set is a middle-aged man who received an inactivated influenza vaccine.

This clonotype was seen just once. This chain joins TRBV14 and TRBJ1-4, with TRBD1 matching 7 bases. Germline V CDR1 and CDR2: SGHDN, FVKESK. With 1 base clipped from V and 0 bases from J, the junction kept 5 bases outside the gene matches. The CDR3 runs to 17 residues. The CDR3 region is CASSQGGQVATNEKLFF. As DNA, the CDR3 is TGTGCCAGCAGCCAAGGAGGACAGGTTGCAACTAATGAAAAACTGTTTTTT.

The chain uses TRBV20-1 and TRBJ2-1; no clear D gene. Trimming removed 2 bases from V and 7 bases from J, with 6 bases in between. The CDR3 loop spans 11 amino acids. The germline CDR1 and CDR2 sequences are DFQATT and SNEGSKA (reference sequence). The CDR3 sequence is CSARYGNEQFF. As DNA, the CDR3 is TGCAGTGCTAGATATGGTAATGAGCAGTTCTTC.

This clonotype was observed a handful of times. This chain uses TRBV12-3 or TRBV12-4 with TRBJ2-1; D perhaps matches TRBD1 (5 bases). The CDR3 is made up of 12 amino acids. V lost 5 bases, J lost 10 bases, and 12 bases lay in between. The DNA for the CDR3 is TGTGCCAGCAGTGATACAGGTAACGAGCAGTTCTTC. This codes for CASSDTGNEQFF.

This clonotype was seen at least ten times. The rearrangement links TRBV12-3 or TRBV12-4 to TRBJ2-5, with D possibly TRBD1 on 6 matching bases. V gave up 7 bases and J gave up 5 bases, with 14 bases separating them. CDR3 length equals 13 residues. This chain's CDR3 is CASNALRGETQYF. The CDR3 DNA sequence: TGTGCCAGCAATGCCCTTAGGGGGGAGACCCAGTACTTC.

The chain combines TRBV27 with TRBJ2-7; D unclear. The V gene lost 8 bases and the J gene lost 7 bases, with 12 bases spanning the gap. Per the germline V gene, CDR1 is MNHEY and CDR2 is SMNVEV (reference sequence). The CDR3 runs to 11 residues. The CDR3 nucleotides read TGTGCCAGCCCTCTACTGGAGGAGCAGTACTTC. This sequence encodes CASPLLEEQYF.

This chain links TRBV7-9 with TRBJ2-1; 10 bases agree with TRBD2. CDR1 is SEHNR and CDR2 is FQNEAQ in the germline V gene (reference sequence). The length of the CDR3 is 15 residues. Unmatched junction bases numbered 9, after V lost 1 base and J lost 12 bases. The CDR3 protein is CASSLVSSGSPWQFF. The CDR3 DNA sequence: TGTGCCAGCAGCTTAGTTTCTAGCGGGAGCCCTTGGCAGTTCTTC.

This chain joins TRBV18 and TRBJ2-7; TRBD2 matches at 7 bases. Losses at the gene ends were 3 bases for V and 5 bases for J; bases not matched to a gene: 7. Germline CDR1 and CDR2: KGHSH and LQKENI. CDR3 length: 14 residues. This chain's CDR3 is CASSPKAGVHEQYF. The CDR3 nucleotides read TGTGCCAGCTCACCTAAGGCGGGGGTCCACGAGCAGTACTTC. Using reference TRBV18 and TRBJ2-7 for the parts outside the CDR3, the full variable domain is NAGVMQNPRHLVRRRGQEARLRCSPMKGHSHVYWYRQLPEEGLKFMVYLQKENIIDESGMPKERFSAEFPKEGPSILRIQQVVRGDSAAYFCASSPKAGVHEQYFGPGTRLTVT.

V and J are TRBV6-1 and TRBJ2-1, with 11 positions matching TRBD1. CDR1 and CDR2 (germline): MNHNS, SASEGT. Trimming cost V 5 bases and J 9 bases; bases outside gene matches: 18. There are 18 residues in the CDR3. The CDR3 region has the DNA TGTGCCAGCAGTCGACCTTACTCCGGGACAGGGGGTCGGGGTGAGCAGTTCTTC. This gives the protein CASSRPYSGTGGRGEQFF.

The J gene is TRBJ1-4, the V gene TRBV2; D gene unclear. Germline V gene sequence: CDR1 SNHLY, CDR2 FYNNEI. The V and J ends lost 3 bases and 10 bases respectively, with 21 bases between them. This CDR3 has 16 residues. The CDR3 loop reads CASSDGVRQDGRKLFF. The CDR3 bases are TGTGCCAGCAGTGATGGGGTTCGGCAGGATGGGCGAAAACTGTTTTTT.

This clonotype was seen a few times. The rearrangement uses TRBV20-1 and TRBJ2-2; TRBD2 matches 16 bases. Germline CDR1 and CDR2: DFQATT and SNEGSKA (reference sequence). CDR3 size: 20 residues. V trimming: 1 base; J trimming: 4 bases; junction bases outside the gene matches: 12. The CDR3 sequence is CSARGRRGLAGGPGTGELFF. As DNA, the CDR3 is TGCAGTGCTAGAGGAAGGCGGGGACTAGCGGGAGGGCCGGGCACCGGGGAGCTGTTTTTT.

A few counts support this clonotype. CDR3 DNA sequence: TGCGCCAGCAGCGCCCCTCGACAGGGGTCCCCCCCTACAGCCAAAAACATTCAGTACTTC. Protein sequence: CASSAPRQGSPPTAKNIQYF. This chain uses TRBV5-1 with TRBJ2-4, with 8 positions matching TRBD1. CDR1 is SGHRS, CDR2 YFSETQ, per germline. Trimming cost V 4 bases and J 0 bases; bases outside gene matches: 18. There are 20 residues in the CDR3. Full variable domain (rest looked up from reference TRBV5-1 and TRBJ2-4): KAGVTQTPRYLIKTRGQQVTLSCSPISGHRSVSWYQQTPGQGLQFLFEYFSETQRNKGNFPGRFSGRQFSNSRSEMNVSTLELGDSALYLCASSAPRQGSPPTAKNIQYFGAGTRLSVL.

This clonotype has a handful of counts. For the CDR3, the DNA is TGTGCCAGCAGCCCGATATCCCAAGGGGCCGGCACAGATACGCAGTATTTT. Translated: CASSPISQGAGTDTQYF. The V and J genes are TRBV7-2 and TRBJ2-3; D possibly corresponds to TRBD1 (5 bases). The CDR3 totals 17 residues. V was cut by 5 bases and J by 1 base, with 19 bases left in between. Germline CDR1 and CDR2: SGHTA and FQGNSA.

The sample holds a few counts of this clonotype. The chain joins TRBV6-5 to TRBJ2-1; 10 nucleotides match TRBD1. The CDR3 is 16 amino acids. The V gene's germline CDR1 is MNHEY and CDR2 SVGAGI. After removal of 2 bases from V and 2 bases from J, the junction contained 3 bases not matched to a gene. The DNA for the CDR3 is TGTGCCAGCAGTTACCCGACAGGGGGCGCCTACAATGAGCAGTTCTTC. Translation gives CASSYPTGGAYNEQFF.

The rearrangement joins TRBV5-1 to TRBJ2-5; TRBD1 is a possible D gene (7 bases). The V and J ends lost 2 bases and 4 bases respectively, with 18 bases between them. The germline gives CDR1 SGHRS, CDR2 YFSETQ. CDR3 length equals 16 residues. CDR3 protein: CASSLGQAWGGETQYF. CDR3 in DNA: TGCGCCAGCAGCTTAGGACAGGCCTGGGGAGGAGAGACCCAGTACTTC.

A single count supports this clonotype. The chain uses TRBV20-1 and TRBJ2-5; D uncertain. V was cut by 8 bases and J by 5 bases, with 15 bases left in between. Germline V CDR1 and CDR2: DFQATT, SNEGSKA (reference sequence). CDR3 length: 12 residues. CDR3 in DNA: TGCAGTACCGACACCGCCCGGGAGACCCAGTACTTC. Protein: CSTDTARETQYF.

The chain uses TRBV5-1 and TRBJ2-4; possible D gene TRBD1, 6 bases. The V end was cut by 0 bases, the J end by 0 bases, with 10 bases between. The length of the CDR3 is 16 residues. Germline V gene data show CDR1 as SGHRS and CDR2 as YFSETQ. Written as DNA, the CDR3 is TGCGCCAGCAGCTTGGTAGGGGGTCTAGCCAAAAACATTCAGTACTTC. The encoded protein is CASSLVGGLAKNIQYF.

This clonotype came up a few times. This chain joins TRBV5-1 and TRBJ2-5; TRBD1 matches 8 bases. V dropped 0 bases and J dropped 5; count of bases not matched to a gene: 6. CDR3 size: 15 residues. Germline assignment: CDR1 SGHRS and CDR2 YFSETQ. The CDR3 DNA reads TGCGCCAGCAGCTTGGGCAACAGGGGGTCGGAGACCCAGTACTTC. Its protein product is CASSLGNRGSETQYF.

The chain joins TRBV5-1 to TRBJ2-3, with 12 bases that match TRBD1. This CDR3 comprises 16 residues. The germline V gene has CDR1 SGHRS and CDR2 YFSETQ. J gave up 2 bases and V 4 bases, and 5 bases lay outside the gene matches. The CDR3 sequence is CASSQGTGGTTDTQYF. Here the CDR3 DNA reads TGCGCCAGCAGCCAGGGGACAGGGGGCACCACAGATACGCAGTATTTT.

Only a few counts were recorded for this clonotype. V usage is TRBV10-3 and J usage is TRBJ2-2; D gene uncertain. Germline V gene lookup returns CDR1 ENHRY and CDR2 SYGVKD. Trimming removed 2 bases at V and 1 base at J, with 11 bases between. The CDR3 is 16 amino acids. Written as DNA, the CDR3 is TGTGCCATCAGTGAGGTAGCCCTGAAGAACACCGGGGAGCTGTTTTTT. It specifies CAISEVALKNTGELFF.

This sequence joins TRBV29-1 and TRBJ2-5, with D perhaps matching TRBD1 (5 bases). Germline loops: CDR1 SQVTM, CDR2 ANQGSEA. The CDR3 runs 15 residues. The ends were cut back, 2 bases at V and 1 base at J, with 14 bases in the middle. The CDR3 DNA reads TGCAGCGTTGAATTCCCTTATCAGGGCCAAGAGACCCAGTACTTC. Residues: CSVEFPYQGQETQYF.

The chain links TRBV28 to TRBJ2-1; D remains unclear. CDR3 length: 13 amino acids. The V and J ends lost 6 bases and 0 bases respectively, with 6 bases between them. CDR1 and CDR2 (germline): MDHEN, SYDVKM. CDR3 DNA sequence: TGTGCCAGCAGGAGTTTCTCCTACAATGAGCAGTTCTTC. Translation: CASRSFSYNEQFF.

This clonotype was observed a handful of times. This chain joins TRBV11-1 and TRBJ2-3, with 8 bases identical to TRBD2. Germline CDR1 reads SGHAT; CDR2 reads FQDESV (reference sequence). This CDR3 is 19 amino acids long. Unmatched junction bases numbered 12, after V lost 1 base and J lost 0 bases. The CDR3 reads CASSLGVLAGRTSTDTQYF. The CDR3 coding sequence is TGTGCCAGCAGCTTAGGAGTCCTAGCGGGTAGAACTAGCACAGATACGCAGTATTTT.

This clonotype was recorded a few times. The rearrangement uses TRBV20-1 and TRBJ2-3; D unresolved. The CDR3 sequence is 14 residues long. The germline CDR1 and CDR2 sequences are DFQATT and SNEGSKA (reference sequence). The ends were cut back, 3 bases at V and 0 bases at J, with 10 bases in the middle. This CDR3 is CSARVDTSTDTQYF. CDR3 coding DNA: TGCAGTGCTAGGGTTGACACTAGCACAGATACGCAGTATTTT.